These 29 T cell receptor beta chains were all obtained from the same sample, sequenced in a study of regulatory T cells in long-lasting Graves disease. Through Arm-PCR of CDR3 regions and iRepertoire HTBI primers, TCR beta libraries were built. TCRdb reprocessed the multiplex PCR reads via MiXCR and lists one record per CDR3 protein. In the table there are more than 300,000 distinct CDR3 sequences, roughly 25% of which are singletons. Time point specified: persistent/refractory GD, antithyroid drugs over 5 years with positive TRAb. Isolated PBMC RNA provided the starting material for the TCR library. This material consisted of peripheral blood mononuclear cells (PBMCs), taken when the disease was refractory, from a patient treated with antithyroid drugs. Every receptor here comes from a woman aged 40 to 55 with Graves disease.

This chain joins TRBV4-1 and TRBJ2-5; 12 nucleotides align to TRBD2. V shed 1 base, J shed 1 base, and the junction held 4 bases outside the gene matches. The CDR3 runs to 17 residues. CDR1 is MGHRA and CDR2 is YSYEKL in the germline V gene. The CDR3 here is CASSQGRTSGAQETQYF. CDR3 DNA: TGCGCCAGCAGCCAAGGTCGGACTAGCGGGGCCCAAGAGACCCAGTACTTC.

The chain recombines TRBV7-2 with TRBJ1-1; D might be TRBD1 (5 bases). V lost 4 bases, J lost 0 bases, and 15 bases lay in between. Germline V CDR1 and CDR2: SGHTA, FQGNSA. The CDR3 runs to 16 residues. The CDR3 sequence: CASSWDVRGMNTEAFF. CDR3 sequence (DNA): TGTGCCAGCAGCTGGGACGTTCGGGGGATGAACACTGAAGCTTTCTTT.

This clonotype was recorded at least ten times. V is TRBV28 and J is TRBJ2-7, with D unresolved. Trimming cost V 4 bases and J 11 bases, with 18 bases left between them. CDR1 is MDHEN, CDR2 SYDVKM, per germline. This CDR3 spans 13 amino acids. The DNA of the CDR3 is TGTGCCAGCAGTTACCCCCCCGGCGACTTAAAGTACTTC. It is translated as CASSYPPGDLKYF.

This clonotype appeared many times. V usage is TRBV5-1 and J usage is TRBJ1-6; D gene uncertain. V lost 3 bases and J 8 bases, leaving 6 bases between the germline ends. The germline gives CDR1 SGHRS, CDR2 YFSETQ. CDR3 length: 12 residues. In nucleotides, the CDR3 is TGCGCCAGCAGCTATGGGGATTCACCCCTCCACTTT. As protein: CASSYGDSPLHF.

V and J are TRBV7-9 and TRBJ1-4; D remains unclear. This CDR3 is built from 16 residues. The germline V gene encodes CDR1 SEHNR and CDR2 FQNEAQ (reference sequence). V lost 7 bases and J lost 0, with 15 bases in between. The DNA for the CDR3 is TGTGCCAGCACCAGTTTGGCAGTCGCAACTAATGAAAAACTGTTTTTT. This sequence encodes CASTSLAVATNEKLFF.

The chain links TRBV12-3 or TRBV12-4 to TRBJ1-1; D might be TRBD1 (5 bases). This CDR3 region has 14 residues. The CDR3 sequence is CASKSGYTGSEAFF. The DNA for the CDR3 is TGTGCTTCGAAATCCGGGTATACAGGCTCTGAAGCTTTCTTT.

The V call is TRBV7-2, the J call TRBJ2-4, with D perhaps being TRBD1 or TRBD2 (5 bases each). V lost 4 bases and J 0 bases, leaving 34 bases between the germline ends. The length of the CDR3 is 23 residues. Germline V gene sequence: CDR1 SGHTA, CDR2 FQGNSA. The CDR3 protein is CASSSVLFYVGTEASLAKNIQYF. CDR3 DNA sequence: TGTGCCAGCAGCTCCGTACTATTCTACGTCGGGACCGAAGCGAGCCTAGCCAAAAACATTCAGTACTTC.

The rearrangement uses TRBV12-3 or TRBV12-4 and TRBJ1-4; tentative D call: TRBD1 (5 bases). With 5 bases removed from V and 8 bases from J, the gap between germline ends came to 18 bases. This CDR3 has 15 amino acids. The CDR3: CASSPWPGAGEKLFF. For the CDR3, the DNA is TGTGCCAGCAGTCCCTGGCCCGGGGCAGGGGAAAAACTGTTTTTT.

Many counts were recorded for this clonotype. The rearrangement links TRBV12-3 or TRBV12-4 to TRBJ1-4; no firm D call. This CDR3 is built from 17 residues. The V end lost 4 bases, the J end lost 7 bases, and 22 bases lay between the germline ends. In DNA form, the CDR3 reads TGTGCCAGCAGTTCCCTCCCCGGAGGAAGGACTGTTGAAAAACTGTTTTTT. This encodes CASSSLPGGRTVEKLFF.

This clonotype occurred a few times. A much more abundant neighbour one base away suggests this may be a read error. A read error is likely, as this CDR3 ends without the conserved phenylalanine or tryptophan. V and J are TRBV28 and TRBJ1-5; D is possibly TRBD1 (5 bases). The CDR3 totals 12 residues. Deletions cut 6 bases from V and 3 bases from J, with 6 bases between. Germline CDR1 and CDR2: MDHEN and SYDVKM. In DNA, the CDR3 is TGTGCCAGCAGAGGGGACAATCAGCCCCAGCATTCT. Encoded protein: CASRGDNQPQHS.

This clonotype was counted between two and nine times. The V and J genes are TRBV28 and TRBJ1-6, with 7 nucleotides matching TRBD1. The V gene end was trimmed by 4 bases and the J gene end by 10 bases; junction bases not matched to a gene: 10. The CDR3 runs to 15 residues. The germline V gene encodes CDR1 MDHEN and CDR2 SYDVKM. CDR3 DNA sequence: TGTGCCAGCAGTTCAAACCGACAGGGATACTCACCCCTCCACTTT. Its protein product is CASSSNRQGYSPLHF.

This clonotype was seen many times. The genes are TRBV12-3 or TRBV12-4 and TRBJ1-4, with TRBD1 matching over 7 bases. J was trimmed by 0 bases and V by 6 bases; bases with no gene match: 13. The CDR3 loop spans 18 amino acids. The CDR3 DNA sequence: TGTGCCAGCAGACCAACAGGGGATATTTCTCCAACTAATGAAAAACTGTTTTTT. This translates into CASRPTGDISPTNEKLFF.

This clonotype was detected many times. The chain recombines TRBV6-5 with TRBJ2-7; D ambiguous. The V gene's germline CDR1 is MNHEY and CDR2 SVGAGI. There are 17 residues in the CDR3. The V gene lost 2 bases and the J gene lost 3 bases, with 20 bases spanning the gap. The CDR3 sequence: CASSYKTGPTASYEQYF. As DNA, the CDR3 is TGTGCCAGCAGTTACAAAACTGGACCCACCGCGAGCTACGAGCAGTACTTC.

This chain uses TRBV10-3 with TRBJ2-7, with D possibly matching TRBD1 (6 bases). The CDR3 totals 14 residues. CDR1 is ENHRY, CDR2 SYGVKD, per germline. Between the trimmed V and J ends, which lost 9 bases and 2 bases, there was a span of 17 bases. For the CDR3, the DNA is TGTGCCATAAAGGGGCAGGGGAATCCCTACGAGCAGTACTTC. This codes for CAIKGQGNPYEQYF.

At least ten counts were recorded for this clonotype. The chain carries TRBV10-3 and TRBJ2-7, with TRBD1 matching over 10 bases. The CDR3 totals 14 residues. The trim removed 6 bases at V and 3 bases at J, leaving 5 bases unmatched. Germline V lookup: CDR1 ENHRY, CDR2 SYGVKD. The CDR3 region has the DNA TGTGCCATCAGAGACGGACAGGGGGTCTACGAGCAGTACTTC. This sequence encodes CAIRDGQGVYEQYF.

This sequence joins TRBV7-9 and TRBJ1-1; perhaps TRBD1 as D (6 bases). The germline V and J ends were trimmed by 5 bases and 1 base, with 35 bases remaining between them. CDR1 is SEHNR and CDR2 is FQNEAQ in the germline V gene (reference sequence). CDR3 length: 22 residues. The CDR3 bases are TGTGCCAGCAGCCCCCGCTTCCGCCGGGCAGGGGAGTATGATATAGGGAACACTGAAGCTTTCTTT. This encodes CASSPRFRRAGEYDIGNTEAFF.

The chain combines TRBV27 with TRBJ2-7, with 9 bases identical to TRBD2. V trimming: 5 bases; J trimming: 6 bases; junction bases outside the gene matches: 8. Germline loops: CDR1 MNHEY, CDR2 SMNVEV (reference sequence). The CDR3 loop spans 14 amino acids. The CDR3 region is CASSPVAGAFEQYF. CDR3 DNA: TGTGCCAGCAGTCCAGTAGCGGGAGCTTTCGAGCAGTACTTC.

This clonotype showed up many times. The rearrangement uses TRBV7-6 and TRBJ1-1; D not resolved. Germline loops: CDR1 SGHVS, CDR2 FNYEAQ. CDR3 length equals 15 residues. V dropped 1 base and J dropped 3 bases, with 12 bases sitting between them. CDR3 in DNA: TGTGCCAGCAGCTTAGATGAGCTTAGGGACACTGAAGCTTTCTTT. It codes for CASSLDELRDTEAFF.

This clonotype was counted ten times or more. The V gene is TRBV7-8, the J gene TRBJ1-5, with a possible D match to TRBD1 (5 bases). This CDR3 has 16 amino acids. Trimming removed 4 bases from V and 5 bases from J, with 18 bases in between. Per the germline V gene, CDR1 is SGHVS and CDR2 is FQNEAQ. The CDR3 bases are TGTGCCAGCAGCTCCGTCCCGGGGGGATGGGATCAGCCCCAGCATTTT. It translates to CASSSVPGGWDQPQHF.

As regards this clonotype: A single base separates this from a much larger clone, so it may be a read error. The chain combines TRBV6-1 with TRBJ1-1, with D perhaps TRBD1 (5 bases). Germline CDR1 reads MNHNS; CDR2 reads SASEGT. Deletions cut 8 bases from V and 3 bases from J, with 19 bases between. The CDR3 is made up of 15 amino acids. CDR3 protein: CASLVIGRGDTEAFF. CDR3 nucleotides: TGTGCCAGCCTTGTAATCGGACGGGGGGACACTGAAGCTTTCTTT.

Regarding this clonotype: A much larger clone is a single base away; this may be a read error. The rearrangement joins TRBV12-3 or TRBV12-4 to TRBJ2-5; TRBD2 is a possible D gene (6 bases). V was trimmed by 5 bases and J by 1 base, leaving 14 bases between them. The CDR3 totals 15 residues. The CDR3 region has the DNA TGTGCCAGCAGTCCGGGGGACTTACTCCAAGAGACCCAGTACTTC. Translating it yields CASSPGDLLQETQYF.

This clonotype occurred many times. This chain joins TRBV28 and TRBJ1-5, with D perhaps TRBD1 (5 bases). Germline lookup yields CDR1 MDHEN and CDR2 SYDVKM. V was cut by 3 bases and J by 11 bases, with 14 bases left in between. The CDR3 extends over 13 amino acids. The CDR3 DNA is TGTGCCAGCAGTTTGGAGACAGACCGCTCCCAGCATTTT. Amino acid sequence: CASSLETDRSQHF.

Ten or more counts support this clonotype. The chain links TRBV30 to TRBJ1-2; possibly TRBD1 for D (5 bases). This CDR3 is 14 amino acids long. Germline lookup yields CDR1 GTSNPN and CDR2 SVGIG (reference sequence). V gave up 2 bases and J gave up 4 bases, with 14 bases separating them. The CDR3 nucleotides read TGTGCCTGGAGTCCGGACACAACAGGCTATGGCTACACCTTC. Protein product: CAWSPDTTGYGYTF.

As DNA, the CDR3 is TGTGCCAGCAGTTACGGGTTAGCGGGAGTTGCTTATGAGCAGTTCTTC. It specifies CASSYGLAGVAYEQFF. This chain links TRBV6-5 with TRBJ2-1; 9 nucleotides line up with TRBD2. Trimming at V came to 2 bases and at J to 8 bases, leaving 10 bases not matched to a gene. The length of the CDR3 is 16 residues. The germline CDR1 and CDR2 sequences are MNHEY and SVGAGI.

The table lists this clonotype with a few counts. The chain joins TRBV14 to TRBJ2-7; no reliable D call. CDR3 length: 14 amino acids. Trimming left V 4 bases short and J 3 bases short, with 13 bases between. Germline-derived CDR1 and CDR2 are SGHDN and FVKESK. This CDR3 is CASSLPRPNYEQYF. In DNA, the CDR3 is TGTGCCAGCAGCCTTCCCCGGCCAAACTACGAGCAGTACTTC.

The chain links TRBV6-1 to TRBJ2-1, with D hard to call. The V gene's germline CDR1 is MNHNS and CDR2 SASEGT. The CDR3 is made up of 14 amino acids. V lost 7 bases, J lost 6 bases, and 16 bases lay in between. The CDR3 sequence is CASTHRQGINEQFF. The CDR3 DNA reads TGTGCCAGCACCCACAGACAAGGTATCAATGAGCAGTTCTTC.

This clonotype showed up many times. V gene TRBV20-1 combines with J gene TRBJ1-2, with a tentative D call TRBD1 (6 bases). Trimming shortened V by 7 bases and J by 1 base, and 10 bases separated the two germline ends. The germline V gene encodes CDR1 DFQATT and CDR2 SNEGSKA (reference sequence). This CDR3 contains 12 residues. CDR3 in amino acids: CSDADSNYGYTF. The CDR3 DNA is TGCAGTGATGCGGACAGTAACTATGGCTACACCTTC.

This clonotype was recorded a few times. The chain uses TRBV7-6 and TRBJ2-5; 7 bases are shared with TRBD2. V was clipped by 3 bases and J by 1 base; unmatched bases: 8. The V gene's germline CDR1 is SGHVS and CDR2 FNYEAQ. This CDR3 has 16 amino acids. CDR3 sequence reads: CASSLGRSGAQETQYF. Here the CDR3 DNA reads TGTGCCAGCAGCTTGGGAAGGAGCGGGGCCCAAGAGACCCAGTACTTC.

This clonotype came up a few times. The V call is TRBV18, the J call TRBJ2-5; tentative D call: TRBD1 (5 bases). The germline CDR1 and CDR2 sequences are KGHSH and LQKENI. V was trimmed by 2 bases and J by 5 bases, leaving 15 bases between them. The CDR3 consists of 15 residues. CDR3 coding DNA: TGTGCCAGCTCACCAACCTACAGGTCGGGTGAGACCCAGTACTTC. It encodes CASSPTYRSGETQYF.